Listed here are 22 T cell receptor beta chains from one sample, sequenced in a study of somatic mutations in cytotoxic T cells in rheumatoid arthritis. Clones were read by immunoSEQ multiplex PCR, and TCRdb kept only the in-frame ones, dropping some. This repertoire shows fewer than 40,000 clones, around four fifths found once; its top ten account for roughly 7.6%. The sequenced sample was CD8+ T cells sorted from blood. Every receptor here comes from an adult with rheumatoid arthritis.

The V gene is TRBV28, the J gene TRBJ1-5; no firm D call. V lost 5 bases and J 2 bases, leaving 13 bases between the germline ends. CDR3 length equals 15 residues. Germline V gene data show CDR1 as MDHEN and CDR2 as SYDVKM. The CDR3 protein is CASSPTPGGNQPQHF. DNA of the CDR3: TGTGCCAGCAGTCCTACACCCGGAGGCAATCAGCCCCAGCATTTT.

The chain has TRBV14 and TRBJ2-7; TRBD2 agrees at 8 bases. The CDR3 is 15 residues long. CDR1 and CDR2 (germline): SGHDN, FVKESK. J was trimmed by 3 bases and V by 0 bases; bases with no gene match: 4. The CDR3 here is CASSQDRTSRYEQYF. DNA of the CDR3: TGTGCCAGCAGCCAAGATCGGACTAGCCGCTACGAGCAGTACTTC.

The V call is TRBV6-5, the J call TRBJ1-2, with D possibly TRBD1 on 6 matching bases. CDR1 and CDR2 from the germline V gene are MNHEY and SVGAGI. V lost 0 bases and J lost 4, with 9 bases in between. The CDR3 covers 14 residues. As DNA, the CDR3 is TGTGCCAGCAGTTACTCGGGGACATTCTATGGCTACACCTTC. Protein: CASSYSGTFYGYTF.

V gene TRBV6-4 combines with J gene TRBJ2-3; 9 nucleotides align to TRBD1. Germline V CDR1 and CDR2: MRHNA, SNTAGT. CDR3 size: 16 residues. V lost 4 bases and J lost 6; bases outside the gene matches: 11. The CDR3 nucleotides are TGTGCCAGCAGTGCCCGACCGGGACAGGGTTCCGATACGCAGTATTTT. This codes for CASSARPGQGSDTQYF.

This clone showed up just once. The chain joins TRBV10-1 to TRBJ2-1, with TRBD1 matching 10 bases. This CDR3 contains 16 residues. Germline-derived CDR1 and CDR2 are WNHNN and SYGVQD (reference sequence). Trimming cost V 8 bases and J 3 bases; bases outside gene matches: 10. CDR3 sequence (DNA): TGCGCCAGCGGCCCCGGACAGGGGGAAGGCTACAATGAGCAGTTCTTC. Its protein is CASGPGQGEGYNEQFF.

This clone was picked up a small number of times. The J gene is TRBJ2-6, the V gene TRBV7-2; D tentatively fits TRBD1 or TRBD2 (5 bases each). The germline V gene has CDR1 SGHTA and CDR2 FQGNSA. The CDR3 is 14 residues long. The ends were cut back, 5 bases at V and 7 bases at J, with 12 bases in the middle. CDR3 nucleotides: TGTGCCAGCAGCGGGACCACCCGCGCCAACGTCCTGACTTTC. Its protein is CASSGTTRANVLTF.

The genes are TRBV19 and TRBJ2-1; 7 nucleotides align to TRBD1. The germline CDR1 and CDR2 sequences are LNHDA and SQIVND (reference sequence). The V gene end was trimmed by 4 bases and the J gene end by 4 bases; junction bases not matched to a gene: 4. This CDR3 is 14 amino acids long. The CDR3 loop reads CASSTGTDYNEQFF. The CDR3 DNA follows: TGTGCCAGTAGTACCGGGACAGATTACAATGAGCAGTTCTTC. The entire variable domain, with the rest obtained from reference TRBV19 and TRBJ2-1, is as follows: DGGITQSPKYLFRKEGQNVTLSCEQNLNHDAMYWYRQDPGQGLRLIYYSQIVNDFQKGDIAEGYSVSREKKESFPLTVTSAQKNPTAFYLCASSTGTDYNEQFFGPGTRLTVL.

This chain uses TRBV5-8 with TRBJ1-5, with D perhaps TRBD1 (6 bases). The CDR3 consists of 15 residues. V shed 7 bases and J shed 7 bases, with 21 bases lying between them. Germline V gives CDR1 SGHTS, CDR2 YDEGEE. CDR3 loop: CASATRGGLVQPQHF. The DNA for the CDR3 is TGTGCCAGCGCCACCCGAGGGGGTCTGGTGCAGCCCCAGCATTTT.

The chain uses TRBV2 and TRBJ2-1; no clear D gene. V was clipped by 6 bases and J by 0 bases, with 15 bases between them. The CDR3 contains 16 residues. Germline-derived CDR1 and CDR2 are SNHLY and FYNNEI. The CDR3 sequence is CASSPVGVSSYNEQFF. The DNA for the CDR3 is TGTGCCAGCAGCCCGGTGGGCGTTAGCTCCTACAATGAGCAGTTCTTC. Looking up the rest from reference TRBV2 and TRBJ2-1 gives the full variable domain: EPEVTQTPSHQVTQMGQEVILRCVPISNHLYFYWYRQILGQKVEFLVSFYNNEISEKSEIFDDQFSVERPDGSNFTLKIRSTKLEDSAMYFCASSPVGVSSYNEQFFGPGTRLTVL.

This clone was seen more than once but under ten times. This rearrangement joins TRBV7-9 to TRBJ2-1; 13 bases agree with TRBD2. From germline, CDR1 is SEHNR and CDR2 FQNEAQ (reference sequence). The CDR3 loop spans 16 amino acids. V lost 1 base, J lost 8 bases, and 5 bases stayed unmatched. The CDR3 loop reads CASSLVKLAGGDEQFF. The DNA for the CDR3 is TGTGCCAGCAGCTTAGTAAAACTAGCGGGGGGGGATGAGCAGTTCTTC.

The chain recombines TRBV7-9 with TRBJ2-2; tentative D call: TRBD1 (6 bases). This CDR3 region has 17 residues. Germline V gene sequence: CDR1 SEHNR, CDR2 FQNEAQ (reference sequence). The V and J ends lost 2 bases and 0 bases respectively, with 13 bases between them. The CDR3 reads CASSLPPDRTNTGELFF. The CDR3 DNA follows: TGTGCCAGCAGCTTACCCCCCGACAGGACGAACACCGGGGAGCTGTTTTTT.

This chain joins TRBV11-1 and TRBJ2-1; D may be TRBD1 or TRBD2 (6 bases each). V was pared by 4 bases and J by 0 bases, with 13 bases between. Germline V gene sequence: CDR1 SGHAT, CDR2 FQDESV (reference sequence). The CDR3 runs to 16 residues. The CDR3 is CASSSKGGFSYNEQFF. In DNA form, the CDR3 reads TGTGCCAGCAGCTCAAAGGGGGGATTCTCCTACAATGAGCAGTTCTTC. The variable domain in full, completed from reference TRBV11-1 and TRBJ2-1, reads EAEVAQSPRYKITEKSQAVAFWCDPISGHATLYWYRQILGQGPELLVQFQDESVVDDSQLPKDRFSAERLKGVDSTLKIQPAELGDSAMYLCASSSKGGFSYNEQFFGPGTRLTVL.

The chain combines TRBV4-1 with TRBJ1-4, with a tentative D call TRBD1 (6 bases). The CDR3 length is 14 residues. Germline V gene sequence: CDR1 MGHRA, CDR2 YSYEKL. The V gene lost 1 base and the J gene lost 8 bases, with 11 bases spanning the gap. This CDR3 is CASSQGRGLEKLFF. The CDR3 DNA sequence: TGCGCCAGCAGCCAAGGCAGGGGCTTGGAAAAACTGTTTTTT.

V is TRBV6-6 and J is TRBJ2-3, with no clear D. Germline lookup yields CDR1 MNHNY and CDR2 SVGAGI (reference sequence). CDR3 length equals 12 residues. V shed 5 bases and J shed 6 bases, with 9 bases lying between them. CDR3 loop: CASSLRYDTQYF. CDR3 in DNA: TGTGCCAGCAGTCTCAGATATGATACGCAGTATTTT.

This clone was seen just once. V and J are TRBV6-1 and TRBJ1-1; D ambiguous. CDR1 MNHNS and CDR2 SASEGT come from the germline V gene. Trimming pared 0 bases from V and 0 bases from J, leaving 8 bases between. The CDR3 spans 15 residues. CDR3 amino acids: CASSEATQMNTEAFF. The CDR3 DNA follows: TGTGCCAGCAGTGAAGCGACCCAAATGAACACTGAAGCTTTCTTT.

CDR3 DNA: TGCGCCAGCAGCCATTCTTCGGGGGCTAGCACAGATACGCAGTATTTT. This encodes CASSHSSGASTDTQYF. The rearrangement links TRBV4-3 to TRBJ2-3; D may match TRBD1 or TRBD2 (6 bases each). This CDR3 comprises 16 residues. Trimming left V 3 bases short and J 0 bases short, with 13 bases between. Germline values: CDR1 LGHNA, CDR2 YSLEER.

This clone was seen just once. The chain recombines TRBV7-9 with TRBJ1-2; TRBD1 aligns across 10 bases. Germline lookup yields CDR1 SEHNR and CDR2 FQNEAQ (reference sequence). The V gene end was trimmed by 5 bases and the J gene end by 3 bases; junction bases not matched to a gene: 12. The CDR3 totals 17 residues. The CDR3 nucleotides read TGTGCCAGCAGCCTGAGACAGGGGGCGAGTGAAGACTATGGCTACACCTTC. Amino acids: CASSLRQGASEDYGYTF.

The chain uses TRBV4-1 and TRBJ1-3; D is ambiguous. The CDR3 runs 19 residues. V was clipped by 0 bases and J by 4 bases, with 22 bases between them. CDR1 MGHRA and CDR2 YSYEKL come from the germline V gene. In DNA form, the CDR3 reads TGCGCCAGCAGCCAAGAGCAACTTATGAAATCCTTAGCCGGAAACACCATATATTTT. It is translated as CASSQEQLMKSLAGNTIYF.

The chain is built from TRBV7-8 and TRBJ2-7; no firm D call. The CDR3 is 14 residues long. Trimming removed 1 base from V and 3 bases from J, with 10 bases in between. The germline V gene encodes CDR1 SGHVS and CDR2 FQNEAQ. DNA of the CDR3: TGTGCCAGCAGCTTAGATGTACACAGCTACGAGCAGTACTTC. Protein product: CASSLDVHSYEQYF.

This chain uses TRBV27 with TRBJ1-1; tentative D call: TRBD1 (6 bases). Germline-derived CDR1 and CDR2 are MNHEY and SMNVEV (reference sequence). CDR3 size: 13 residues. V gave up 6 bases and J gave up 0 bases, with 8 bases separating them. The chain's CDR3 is CASRRTVNTEAFF. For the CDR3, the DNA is TGTGCCAGCAGGAGGACAGTGAACACTGAAGCTTTCTTT.

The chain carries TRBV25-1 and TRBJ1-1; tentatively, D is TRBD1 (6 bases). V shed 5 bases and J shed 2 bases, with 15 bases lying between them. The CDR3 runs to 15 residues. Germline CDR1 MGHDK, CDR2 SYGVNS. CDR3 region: CASSPLRGANTEAFF. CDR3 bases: TGTGCCAGCAGTCCCCTCAGGGGCGCAAACACTGAAGCTTTCTTT. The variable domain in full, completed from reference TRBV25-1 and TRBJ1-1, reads EADIYQTPRYLVIGTGKKITLECSQTMGHDKMYWYQQDPGMELHLIHYSYGVNSTEKGDLSSESTVSRIRTEHFPLTLESARPSHTSQYLCASSPLRGANTEAFFGQGTRLTVV.

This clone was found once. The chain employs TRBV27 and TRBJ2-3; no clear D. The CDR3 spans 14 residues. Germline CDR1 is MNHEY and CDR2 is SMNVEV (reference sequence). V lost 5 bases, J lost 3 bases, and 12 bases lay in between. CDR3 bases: TGTGCCAGCAGTCAGTCGGACCCGACAGATACGCAGTATTTT. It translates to CASSQSDPTDTQYF.